The 21 T cell receptor beta chains below come from one sample, sequenced in a study of cytomegalovirus exposure and HLA in healthy donors. The primer mix had 60 Vbeta and 13 Jbeta primers. TCRdb's table, derived via immunoSEQ multiplex PCR, lists solely in-frame clones and lacks some. The data show 100,000 to 150,000 clones, under 20% seen once. Material: PBMCs. The receptor source for this set is a female donor in good health and CMV-seropositive.

This chain connects TRBV7-9 to TRBJ2-7, with D unresolved. The CDR3 is 14 residues long. Germline CDR1 SEHNR, CDR2 FQNEAQ (reference sequence). Trimming stripped 0 bases from V and 2 bases from J, with 8 bases between. This CDR3 is CASSLAQKAYEQYF. CDR3 nucleotides: TGTGCCAGCAGCTTAGCCCAGAAAGCCTACGAGCAGTACTTC.

This sequence joins TRBV29-1 and TRBJ2-7, with TRBD2 as a possible D gene (6 bases). Trimming took 1 base from V and 0 from J, leaving 16 bases between them. Germline CDR1 reads SQVTM; CDR2 reads ANQGSEA. The CDR3 is 16 residues long. This chain's CDR3 is CSVEVWTAGNSYEQYF. DNA for the CDR3: TGCAGCGTTGAAGTGTGGACCGCGGGGAACTCCTACGAGCAGTACTTC.

The gene calls are TRBV2 and TRBJ2-3; 7 positions agree with TRBD2. The CDR3 has 14 residues. V dropped 6 bases and J dropped 2; count of bases not matched to a gene: 5. Germline V CDR1 and CDR2: SNHLY, FYNNEI. The CDR3 loop reads CASRELANTDTQYF. CDR3 in DNA: TGTGCCAGCAGGGAACTAGCGAACACAGATACGCAGTATTTT.

This clone was counted between two and nine times. This chain joins TRBV5-1 and TRBJ2-3; TRBD1 matches at 7 bases. CDR1 and CDR2 from the germline V gene are SGHRS and YFSETQ. This CDR3 comprises 15 residues. The V segment lost 4 bases and the J segment 2 bases; nucleotides outside the gene matches: 7. DNA of the CDR3: TGCGCCAGCAGCACCAGACAGGGAATCACAGATACGCAGTATTTT. It specifies CASSTRQGITDTQYF.

This clone was picked up a small number of times. The rearrangement uses TRBV29-1 and TRBJ1-2; a weak D match, TRBD1 (6 bases). The CDR3 is 14 amino acids. CDR1 and CDR2 (germline): SQVTM, ANQGSEA. V was pared by 3 bases and J by 2 bases, with 13 bases between. CDR3 amino acids: CSVEASGTNYGYTF. Written as DNA, the CDR3 is TGCAGCGTTGAGGCGTCAGGGACAAACTATGGCTACACCTTC.

The V gene is TRBV6-1, the J gene TRBJ1-5; D is perhaps TRBD1 (5 bases). This CDR3 region has 13 residues. Per the germline V gene, CDR1 is MNHNS and CDR2 is SASEGT. V was pared by 8 bases and J by 5 bases, with 13 bases between. The CDR3 region has the DNA TGTGCCAGCTGGGCAGGGTGGGATCAGCCCCAGCATTTT. It encodes CASWAGWDQPQHF.

This clone showed up just a few times. Written as DNA, the CDR3 is TGTGCCCTGGCCAGGGGATCCTCTGGGGCCAACGTCCTGACTTTC. This translates into CALARGSSGANVLTF. This chain uses TRBV30 with TRBJ2-6; possible D gene TRBD1, 6 bases. V lost 8 bases and J lost 0, with 14 bases in between. Germline CDR1 and CDR2: GTSNPN and SVGIG (reference sequence). This CDR3 region has 15 residues.

This chain connects TRBV20-1 to TRBJ2-7; no clear D. CDR3 length equals 11 residues. Trimming left V 3 bases short and J 3 bases short, with 6 bases between. Germline CDR1 reads DFQATT; CDR2 reads SNEGSKA (reference sequence). In DNA form, the CDR3 reads TGCAGTGCTAGTCGTGTCTACGAGCAGTACTTC. Its protein product is CSASRVYEQYF.

This clone was found a few times. The chain combines TRBV6-5 with TRBJ2-7; TRBD1 is a possible D gene (5 bases). CDR3 size: 12 residues. Trimming removed 0 bases at V and 7 bases at J, with 7 bases between. Germline V gene sequence: CDR1 MNHEY, CDR2 SVGAGI. The CDR3 loop is CASSYSGEEQYF. The CDR3 DNA reads as TGTGCCAGCAGTTACTCAGGGGAAGAGCAGTACTTC.

The sample holds a few counts of this clone. The V call is TRBV2, the J call TRBJ2-7, with 7 bases that match TRBD2. V dropped 5 bases and J dropped 3; count of bases not matched to a gene: 1. The CDR3 spans 12 residues. Germline values: CDR1 SNHLY, CDR2 FYNNEI. CDR3 bases: TGTGCCAGCAGTTGGGACTACTACGAGCAGTACTTC. Translated: CASSWDYYEQYF.

J is TRBJ2-3 and V is TRBV4-2; TRBD2 agrees at 9 bases. Per the germline V gene, CDR1 is LGHNA and CDR2 is YNFKEQ. V was clipped by 0 bases and J by 7 bases; unmatched bases: 8. CDR3 size: 16 residues. For the CDR3, the DNA is TGTGCCAGCAGCCAAGATGAGGCGGGAGGGCCTTATACGCAGTATTTT. Encoded protein: CASSQDEAGGPYTQYF.

This clone was found a few times. The J gene is TRBJ1-6, the V gene TRBV30; 7 bases are a match to TRBD1. The CDR3 contains 20 residues. The germline gives CDR1 GTSNPN, CDR2 SVGIG (reference sequence). Trimming removed 2 bases from V and 1 base from J; junction bases left unmatched: 17. The CDR3 nucleotides read TGTGCCTGGAGTCGGTTCCGAACAGGGGTTATAACGTCCTATAATTCACCCCTCCACTTT. Amino acid sequence: CAWSRFRTGVITSYNSPLHF.

CDR3 sequence: CAISNKGTSGSYEQYF. Here the CDR3 DNA reads TGTGCCATCAGTAATAAGGGGACTAGCGGGTCCTACGAGCAGTACTTC. The chain employs TRBV10-3 and TRBJ2-7; TRBD2 aligns across 12 bases. Germline-derived CDR1 and CDR2 are ENHRY and SYGVKD. The ends lost 5 bases at V and 1 base at J; junction bases unmatched: 6. This CDR3 has 16 residues.

V is TRBV29-1 and J is TRBJ2-1, with TRBD2 matching 11 bases. The CDR3 contains 14 residues. Germline lookup yields CDR1 SQVTM and CDR2 ANQGSEA. The V gene end was trimmed by 4 bases and the J gene end by 9 bases; junction bases not matched to a gene: 8. The CDR3 sequence: CSVGTSGSPGEQFF. The CDR3 nucleotides read TGCAGCGTTGGTACTAGCGGGAGTCCAGGTGAGCAGTTCTTC.

The chain carries TRBV5-1 and TRBJ1-1; 8 nucleotides line up with TRBD1. Looked up from germline, CDR1 is SGHRS and CDR2 is YFSETQ. Germline trimming cut 4 bases from V and 0 bases from J; bases unmatched to any gene: 11. CDR3 length equals 17 residues. The CDR3 nucleotides are TGCGCCAGCAGCCCCCCTCAGGGGGCAGCCATGAACACTGAAGCTTTCTTT. Amino acids: CASSPPQGAAMNTEAFF.

The sample holds a few counts of this clone. J is TRBJ1-5 and V is TRBV28; D gene ambiguous. Trimming removed 3 bases from V and 9 bases from J, with 15 bases in between. CDR1 is MDHEN, CDR2 SYDVKM, per germline. There are 14 residues in the CDR3. The CDR3 nucleotides read TGTGCCAGCAGTTTTAACGGGGTCCGGGGGCCCCAGCATTTT. Its translation is CASSFNGVRGPQHF.

V is TRBV13 and J is TRBJ2-7; 12 nucleotides match TRBD2. V was pared by 0 bases and J by 0 bases, with 3 bases of the junction left unmatched. CDR3 length equals 17 residues. CDR1 and CDR2 (germline): PRHDT, FYEKMQ (reference sequence). The CDR3 protein is CASSLGLAGGRSYEQYF. The CDR3 coding sequence is TGTGCCAGCAGCTTAGGACTAGCGGGGGGTCGCTCCTACGAGCAGTACTTC.

The table lists this clone with a few counts. V and J are TRBV6-5 and TRBJ2-3, with 9 bases identical to TRBD1. The CDR3 contains 15 residues. CDR1 is MNHEY and CDR2 is SVGAGI in the germline V gene. Germline trimming cut 3 bases from V and 4 bases from J; bases unmatched to any gene: 5. The CDR3 DNA is TGTGCCAGCAGTTATAACCGGGACAGGGCAGATACGCAGTATTTT. This sequence encodes CASSYNRDRADTQYF.

The chain has TRBV15 and TRBJ1-2; 8 bases fit TRBD1. The junction had 13 bases not matched to a gene; V was cut back by 4 bases and J by 6 bases. CDR3 length: 16 amino acids. The V gene's germline CDR1 is LNHNV and CDR2 YYDKDF (reference sequence). The CDR3 nucleotides read TGTGCCACCAGCAACTATCCCGGACAGGGCCTTGATGGCTACACCTTC. It encodes CATSNYPGQGLDGYTF.

This clone was recorded once. The gene calls are TRBV9 and TRBJ2-5; a possible D gene is TRBD2 (7 bases). CDR1 is SGDLS and CDR2 is YYNGEE in the germline V gene. V dropped 0 bases and J dropped 5 bases, with 17 bases sitting between them. This CDR3 region has 16 residues. The CDR3 region is CASSVGYGGRGETQYF. DNA for the CDR3: TGTGCCAGCAGCGTAGGATATGGGGGGCGGGGGGAGACCCAGTACTTC.

This rearrangement joins TRBV2 to TRBJ1-2; D is undetermined. The CDR3 is made up of 13 amino acids. V shed 1 base and J shed 4 bases, with 7 bases lying between them. CDR1 SNHLY and CDR2 FYNNEI come from the germline V gene. The CDR3 spells CASSEVGSYGYTF. In DNA form, the CDR3 reads TGTGCCAGCAGTGAAGTTGGCTCCTATGGCTACACCTTC.